This T cell receptor beta chain was documented in a study of blood T cell repertoires in COVID-19. About the research overall: COVID-19 samples, acute and convalescent, were from the United States, Italy and Spain. PBMCs, B-cell-depleted T cells, or T cells provided the cDNA or gDNA that made up the material.

This clone was recorded a few times. Authors' processing steps: Reference gene primer amplification gave estimated nucleated cell counts. Profiling relied on immunoSEQ multiplex PCR, and the TCRdb table lists in-frame clones only, not all of them. V and J calls and clone size are as listed in that table; D and trimming were resolved from the DNA. The sample holds approximately 120,000 clones, 70% to 90% seen once. CDR3 length: 10 amino acids. Germline V gene lookup returns CDR1 WSHSY and CDR2 SAAADI. Trimming removed 9 bases at V and 12 bases at J, with 14 bases between. Sequencing used peripheral blood. The TCR originated in a woman in her forties or fifties who had recovered from COVID-19. V is TRBV10-2 and J is TRBJ1-2; the D gene is possibly TRBD1 (5 bases). The CDR3 sequence is CARRGGRDTF. The CDR3 DNA is TGCGCCAGGCGCGGGGGAAGGGACACCTTC.